This TCR beta chain was identified in a study of beta chain features in type 1 diabetes. Overall study: On cell yields, gender and age, patients and healthy donors were similar.

The V segment lost 2 bases and the J segment 5 bases; nucleotides outside the gene matches: 12. The CDR3 consists of 17 residues. Germline V gene data show CDR1 as SGDLS and CDR2 as YYNGEE. Study observations and caveats: The naive, central memory and Treg TCRB repertoires of patients appeared to be more similar to one another than those of healthy donors. Patients and controls would be equally affected if PCR favored shorter templates.

The entirety of the isolated RNA underwent reverse transcription, so expressed TCRB transcripts were sequenced. The data were produced by immunoSEQ multiplex PCR, yet TCRdb's version contains in-frame clones alone and is incomplete. The sample records 200,000 to 250,000 clones, 25% to 35% being singletons. This clone was seen a handful of times. Its matching antigen is unknown. The receptor was derived from a man younger than 45 in good health. The sequencing sample was made of central memory CD4+ T cells from blood. The chain carries TRBV9 and TRBJ2-2; 7 bases fit TRBD2. The CDR3 DNA reads TGTGCCAGCAGCGTGAGAGGTGGCGGGAGAGGGACCGGGGAGCTGTTTTTT. It encodes CASSVRGGGRGTGELFF.